One sample yielded the 14 T cell receptor beta chains listed below, sequenced in a study of shared clonotypes between healthy human individuals. Profiling relied on immunoSEQ multiplex PCR, and the TCRdb table lists in-frame clones only, not all of them. The sample consists of over 2 million clones, about 95% of them appearing once. CD45RO-negative, CCR7-positively selected cells formed the naive CD8 fraction, excluding terminally differentiated effector memory CD45RA+ cells. The material sequenced was naive CD8+ T cells sorted from blood. Every receptor here comes from a young man in good health.

This chain uses TRBV6-5 with TRBJ2-5; D possibly matches TRBD1 or TRBD2 (5 bases each). CDR1 MNHEY and CDR2 SVGAGI come from the germline V gene. CDR3 size: 15 residues. The V gene lost 2 bases and the J gene lost 3 bases, with 13 bases spanning the gap. CDR3 protein: CASSYGEEGKETQYF. The CDR3 nucleotides are TGTGCCAGCAGTTACGGAGAAGAGGGGAAAGAGACCCAGTACTTC.

This clone was seen only once. V gene TRBV5-6 combines with J gene TRBJ1-4, with 7 bases aligning to TRBD1. The V segment lost 4 bases and the J segment 0 bases; nucleotides outside the gene matches: 6. There are 16 residues in the CDR3. The V gene's germline CDR1 is SGHDT and CDR2 YYEEEE. CDR3 region: CASSLWGQPTNEKLFF. CDR3 in DNA: TGTGCCAGCAGCCTTTGGGGACAGCCAACTAATGAAAAACTGTTTTTT.

In its sample, this clone was seen once. Other nucleotide sequences from this sample produce the same CDR3. Here the CDR3 DNA reads TGCGCCAGCAGCCAAACTGGTTTCGAGCAGTACTTC. As protein: CASSQTGFEQYF. V is TRBV4-1 and J is TRBJ2-7; D not resolved. Deletions cut 2 bases from V and 6 bases from J, with 8 bases between. This CDR3 contains 12 residues. From germline, CDR1 is MGHRA and CDR2 YSYEKL.

V and J are TRBV30 and TRBJ1-4; D ambiguous. Germline V CDR1 and CDR2: GTSNPN, SVGIG (reference sequence). The V gene lost 7 bases and the J gene lost 3 bases, with 12 bases spanning the gap. This CDR3 has 13 residues. The CDR3 spells CASTGVPNEKLFF. The CDR3 bases are TGTGCCTCCACGGGTGTACCTAATGAAAAACTGTTTTTT.

To note about this clone: Other DNA sequences within the sample encode an identical CDR3. V is TRBV11-2 and J is TRBJ1-1, with D possibly TRBD1 on 5 matching bases. CDR3 size: 15 residues. V was trimmed by 1 base and J by 2 bases, leaving 11 bases between them. The germline CDR1 and CDR2 sequences are SGHAT and FQNNGV. Here the CDR3 DNA reads TGTGCCAGCAGCTTAGTAGGGGAGGGTAACACTGAAGCTTTCTTT. Protein: CASSLVGEGNTEAFF.

The rearrangement joins TRBV7-9 to TRBJ2-7; D call uncertain. V was shortened by 5 bases and J by 5 bases, with 10 bases between the two germline ends. The CDR3 runs to 12 residues. Germline lookup yields CDR1 SEHNR and CDR2 FQNEAQ (reference sequence). The CDR3: CASSEPTDEQYF. The CDR3 DNA follows: TGTGCCAGCAGCGAGCCTACCGACGAGCAGTACTTC.

This sequence joins TRBV14 and TRBJ1-1, with D hard to call. The germline V and J ends were trimmed by 6 bases and 1 base, with 9 bases remaining between them. Germline-derived CDR1 and CDR2 are SGHDN and FVKESK. The CDR3 totals 13 residues. CDR3 DNA: TGTGCCAGCAGTGACTTTCCGAACACTGAAGCTTTCTTT. This translates into CASSDFPNTEAFF. Combining the CDR3 with reference TRBV14 and TRBJ1-1 gives the whole variable domain EAGVTQFPSHSVIEKGQTVTLRCDPISGHDNLYWYRRVMGKEIKFLLHFVKESKQDESGMPNNRFLAERTGGTYSTLKVQPAELEDSGVYFCASSDFPNTEAFFGQGTRLTVV.

The V and J genes are TRBV11-2 and TRBJ1-2; the D is unclear. V was trimmed by 1 base and J by 12 bases, leaving 15 bases between them. Looked up from germline, CDR1 is SGHAT and CDR2 is FQNNGV. The CDR3 sequence is 13 residues long. CDR3 sequence reads: CASSLGPGAENTF. The CDR3 DNA is TGTGCCAGCAGCTTAGGTCCAGGCGCCGAAAACACCTTC. The entire variable domain, with the rest obtained from reference TRBV11-2 and TRBJ1-2, is as follows: EAGVAQSPRYKIIEKRQSVAFWCNPISGHATLYWYQQILGQGPKLLIQFQNNGVVDDSQLPKDRFSAERLKGVDSTLKIQPAKLEDSAVYLCASSLGPGAENTFGSGTRLTVV.

This clone has a handful of counts. The junction departs from germline at one end; a sequencing error may be responsible. V and J are TRBV11-2 and TRBJ1-2, with D hard to call. The V gene's germline CDR1 is SGHAT and CDR2 FQNNGV. CDR3 length: 13 amino acids. This chain's CDR3 is CASSPPDGYGYTF. CDR3 DNA: TGTGCCAGCAGCCCCCCCGACGGCTATGGCTACACCTTT.

This chain links TRBV6-5 with TRBJ2-7; D unresolved. The CDR3 is 15 amino acids. Between the trimmed V and J ends, which lost 0 bases and 2 bases, there was a span of 11 bases. Germline V gene sequence: CDR1 MNHEY, CDR2 SVGAGI. The DNA of the CDR3 is TGTGCCAGCAGTTACTCGGCCGGGCCCCCCTACGAGCAGTACTTC. The encoded protein is CASSYSAGPPYEQYF.

The CDR3 here is CASSQDARGDSGYTF. In DNA, the CDR3 is TGTGCCAGCAGCCAAGATGCTCGAGGGGACTCTGGCTACACCTTC. The rearrangement uses TRBV14 and TRBJ1-2, with D perhaps matching TRBD1 (5 bases). The CDR3 runs to 15 residues. Per germline, CDR1 SGHDN and CDR2 FVKESK. Trimming removed 0 bases at V and 7 bases at J, with 15 bases between.

This clone was picked up one time. Other DNA sequences in the sample encode the same CDR3. The genes are TRBV11-2 and TRBJ2-7; D might be TRBD1 (6 bases). Between the trimmed V and J ends, which lost 3 bases and 5 bases, there was a span of 11 bases. CDR3 length: 13 amino acids. The germline CDR1 and CDR2 sequences are SGHAT and FQNNGV. The CDR3 DNA is TGTGCCAGCAGCTTGCGCAGGGGAGACGAGCAGTACTTC. It specifies CASSLRRGDEQYF.

The chain employs TRBV5-1 and TRBJ1-6; D gene uncertain. This CDR3 contains 16 residues. V shed 0 bases and J shed 2 bases, with 9 bases lying between them. Germline V lookup: CDR1 SGHRS, CDR2 YFSETQ. The DNA of the CDR3 is TGCGCCAGCAGCTTGGAAGGGTTCGCCTATAATTCACCCCTCCACTTT. Its protein is CASSLEGFAYNSPLHF. Full variable domain (outside the CDR3, taken from reference TRBV5-1 and TRBJ1-6): KAGVTQTPRYLIKTRGQQVTLSCSPISGHRSVSWYQQTPGQGLQFLFEYFSETQRNKGNFPGRFSGRQFSNSRSEMNVSTLELGDSALYLCASSLEGFAYNSPLHFGNGTRLTVT.

The chain combines TRBV4-2 with TRBJ2-7; 8 nucleotides line up with TRBD1. This CDR3 comprises 16 residues. The junction had 10 bases not matched to a gene; V was cut back by 0 bases and J by 6 bases. The germline gives CDR1 LGHNA, CDR2 YNFKEQ. This CDR3 is CASSQESGAGTGEQYF. DNA for the CDR3: TGTGCCAGCAGCCAAGAATCAGGGGCAGGGACAGGCGAGCAGTACTTC.